These 2 T cell receptor beta chains share one sample of origin, sequenced in a study of early T cells in non-severe SARS-CoV-2 infection. Via MiXCR, TCRdb re-called the 5' RACE reads, giving one row per CDR3 protein. The sample shows more than 50,000 distinct CDR3 sequences, 5.6% of them seen only once. The source material was whole blood. The receptors here all came from an adult who was a healthcare worker with PCR-confirmed SARS-CoV-2 infection or an uninfected control (not recorded which).

This clonotype was seen only a few times. The gene calls are TRBV5-8 and TRBJ2-1, with D possibly called TRBD1 or TRBD2 (5 bases each). V was trimmed by 3 bases and J by 7 bases, leaving 23 bases between them. The CDR3 spans 17 residues. The germline V gene encodes CDR1 SGHTS and CDR2 YDEGEE. The CDR3 coding sequence is TGTGCCAGCAGCTACTCAGGTCGGGGCGAACCTCGGAATGAGCAGTTCTTC. This sequence encodes CASSYSGRGEPRNEQFF.

Ten or more counts support this clonotype. The chain couples TRBV28 to TRBJ1-2; D might be TRBD1 (6 bases). Between the trimmed V and J ends, which lost 6 bases and 4 bases, there was a span of 15 bases. The germline gives CDR1 MDHEN, CDR2 SYDVKM. The CDR3 runs 14 residues. Here the CDR3 reads CASRNRAVSYGYTF. CDR3 bases: TGTGCCAGCAGAAACAGGGCAGTCAGCTATGGCTACACCTTC.